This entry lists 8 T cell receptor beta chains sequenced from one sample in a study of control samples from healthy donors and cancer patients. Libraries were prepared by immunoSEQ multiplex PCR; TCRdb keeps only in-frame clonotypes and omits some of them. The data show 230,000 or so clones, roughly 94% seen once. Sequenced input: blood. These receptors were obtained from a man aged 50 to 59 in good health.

CDR3 in amino acids: CASTDRDSEFF. The CDR3 DNA sequence: TGTGCCAGCACCGACCGGGACTCCGAGTTCTTC. The rearrangement links TRBV6-5 to TRBJ2-1; tentative D call: TRBD2 (6 bases). This CDR3 is 11 amino acids long. Germline V gene data show CDR1 as MNHEY and CDR2 as SVGAGI. V lost 7 bases, J lost 14 bases, and 15 bases lay in between.

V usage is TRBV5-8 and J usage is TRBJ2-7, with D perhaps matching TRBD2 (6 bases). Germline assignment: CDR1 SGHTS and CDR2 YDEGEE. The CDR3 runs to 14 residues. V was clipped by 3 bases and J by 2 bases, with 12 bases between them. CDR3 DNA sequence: TGTGCCAGCAGCTACGGGACTGGGGCCTACGAGCAGTACGTC. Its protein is CASSYGTGAYEQYV.

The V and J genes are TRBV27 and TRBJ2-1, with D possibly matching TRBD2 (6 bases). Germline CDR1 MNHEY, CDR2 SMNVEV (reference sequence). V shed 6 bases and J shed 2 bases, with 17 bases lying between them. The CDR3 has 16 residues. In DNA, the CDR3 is TGTGCCAGCAGGAGGGACTTCTCGTGGACCTACAATGAGCAGTTCTTC. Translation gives CASRRDFSWTYNEQFF.

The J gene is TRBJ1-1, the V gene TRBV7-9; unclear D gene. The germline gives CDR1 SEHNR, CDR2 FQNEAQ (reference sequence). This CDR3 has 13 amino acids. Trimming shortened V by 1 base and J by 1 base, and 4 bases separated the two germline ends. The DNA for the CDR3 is TGTGCCAGCAGCTTAGTGGAGAACACTGAAGCTTTCTTT. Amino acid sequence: CASSLVENTEAFF.

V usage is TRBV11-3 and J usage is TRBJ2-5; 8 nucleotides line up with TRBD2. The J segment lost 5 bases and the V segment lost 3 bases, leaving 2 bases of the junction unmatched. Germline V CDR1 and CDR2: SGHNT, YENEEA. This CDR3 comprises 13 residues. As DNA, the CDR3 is TGTGCCAGCAGCTTCACGGGGGGGGAGACCCAGTACTTC. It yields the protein CASSFTGGETQYF.

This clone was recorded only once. This CDR3 is CASSPTGYEQYF. The CDR3, as DNA: TGTGCCAGCAGCCCCACCGGTTACGAGCAGTACTTC. The chain links TRBV3-1 (or the pseudogene TRBV3-2) to TRBJ2-7; D is unclear. CDR1 is LGHDT and CDR2 is YNNKEL in the germline V gene (reference sequence). The CDR3 is 12 residues long. Trimming removed 4 bases from V and 4 bases from J, with 8 bases in between.

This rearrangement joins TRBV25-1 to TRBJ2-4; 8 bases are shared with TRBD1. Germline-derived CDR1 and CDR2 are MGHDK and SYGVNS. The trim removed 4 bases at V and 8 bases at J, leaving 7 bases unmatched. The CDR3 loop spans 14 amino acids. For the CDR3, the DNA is TGTGCCAGCAGTGGGACAGGGCTCGCGGACATTCAGTACTTC. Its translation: CASSGTGLADIQYF. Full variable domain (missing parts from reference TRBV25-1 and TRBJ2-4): EADIYQTPRYLVIGTGKKITLECSQTMGHDKMYWYQQDPGMELHLIHYSYGVNSTEKGDLSSESTVSRIRTEHFPLTLESARPSHTSQYLCASSGTGLADIQYFGAGTRLSVL.

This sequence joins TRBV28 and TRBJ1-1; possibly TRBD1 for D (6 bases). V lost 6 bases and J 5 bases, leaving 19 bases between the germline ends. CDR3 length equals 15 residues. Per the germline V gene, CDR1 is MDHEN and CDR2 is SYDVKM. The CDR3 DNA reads TGTGCCAGCAGCCCCCTCGGGCTAACAGGGACTGAAGCTTTCTTT. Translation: CASSPLGLTGTEAFF.